This paragraph reports one T cell receptor beta chain. Methods used by the authors: Amplifying reference gene primers gave estimates of nucleated cell counts. Data came from immunoSEQ multiplex PCR; TCRdb stores just in-frame clones and leaves some out. The V and J calls and clone size are taken from that table; D and trimming were inferred from the DNA. The data show around 40,000 clones, 94% seen once. This entry is derived from a study of blood T cell repertoires in COVID-19. Study-level background: Specimens from acute and convalescent COVID-19 originated in the United States, Italy and Spain. Nucleic acid was either cDNA or gDNA, and it came from T cells, B-cell-depleted T cells, or PBMCs.

CDR3 length: 13 residues. Trimming pared 0 bases from V and 4 bases from J, leaving 3 bases between. CDR1 SNHLY and CDR2 FYNNEI come from the germline V gene. The rearrangement links TRBV2 to TRBJ2-2; D remains unclear. The sequencing sample was made of peripheral blood. The TCR sequence derives from a human donor with active COVID-19. The donor label of this sample is uncertain. Written as DNA, the CDR3 is TGTGCCAGCAGTGAAGCCCGCACCGGGGAGCTGTTTTTT. This encodes CASSEARTGELFF.